The sequence of this T cell receptor (beta chain) was determined in a study of somatic mutations in cytotoxic T cells in rheumatoid arthritis. Using immunoSEQ multiplex PCR, the repertoire was profiled, and TCRdb retains in-frame clones only, with some absent. The sample contains approximately 9,700 clones, over 80% of which appear only once. The receptor's source is an adult with rheumatoid arthritis. Material: CD8+ T cells sorted from blood.

Here the CDR3 DNA reads TGTGCCAGCAGTGAAGGTAGCGGGGGGGCCGCAGATACGCAGTATTTT. Its protein product is CASSEGSGGAADTQYF. The chain employs TRBV2 and TRBJ2-3; TRBD2 agrees at 11 bases. This CDR3 spans 16 amino acids. Unmatched junction bases numbered 4, after V lost 1 base and J lost 4 bases. The germline V gene has CDR1 SNHLY and CDR2 FYNNEI.